The text below deals with one TCR beta chain. What it binds is not known. The source of the sample is a study of T cell responses to AZD1222 COVID-19 vaccine. Overall study results and limits: Nearly half of unique spike-specific TCRs reportedly avoided B.1.351 and B.1.1.7 mutated regions.

Sequencing used immunoSEQ multiplex PCR; TCRdb keeps in-frame clones, though not all of them. The sample carries over 80,000 clones, around 89% recorded once. Germline-derived CDR1 and CDR2 are SEHNR and FQNEAQ (reference sequence). The CDR3 extends over 14 amino acids. The V segment lost 5 bases and the J segment 4 bases; nucleotides outside the gene matches: 7. The clonotype was recovered from an adult in good health. The sequenced sample was peripheral blood, obtained on day 0 of AZD1222 vaccination. The chain recombines TRBV7-9 with TRBJ1-2, with TRBD1 identical over 7 bases. This chain's CDR3 is CASSLPPGGYGYTF. Written as DNA, the CDR3 is TGTGCCAGCAGCCTACCTCCAGGGGGCTATGGCTACACCTTC. Variable domain in full (rest from reference TRBV7-9 and TRBJ1-2): DTGVSQNPRHKITKRGQNVTFRCDPISEHNRLYWYRQTLGQGPEFLTYFQNEAQLEKSRLLSDRFSAERPKGSFSTLEIQRTEQGDSAMYLCASSLPPGGYGYTFGSGTRLTVV.